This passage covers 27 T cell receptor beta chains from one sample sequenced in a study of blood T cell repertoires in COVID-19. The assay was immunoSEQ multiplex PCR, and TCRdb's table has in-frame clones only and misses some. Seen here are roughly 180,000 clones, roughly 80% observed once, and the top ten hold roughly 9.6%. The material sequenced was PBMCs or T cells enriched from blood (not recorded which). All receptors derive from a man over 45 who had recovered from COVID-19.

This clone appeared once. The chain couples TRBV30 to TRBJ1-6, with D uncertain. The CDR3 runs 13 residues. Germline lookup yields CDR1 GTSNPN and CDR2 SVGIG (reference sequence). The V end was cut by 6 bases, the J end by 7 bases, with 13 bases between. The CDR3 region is CACSTGGNSPLHF. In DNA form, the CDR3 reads TGTGCCTGCTCGACGGGAGGGAATTCACCCCTCCACTTT. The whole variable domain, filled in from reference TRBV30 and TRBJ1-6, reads SQTIHQWPATLVQPVGSPLSLECTVEGTSNPNLYWYRQAAGRGLQLLFYSVGIGQISSEVPQNLSASRPQDRQFILSSKKLLLSDSGFYLCACSTGGNSPLHFGNGTRLTVT.

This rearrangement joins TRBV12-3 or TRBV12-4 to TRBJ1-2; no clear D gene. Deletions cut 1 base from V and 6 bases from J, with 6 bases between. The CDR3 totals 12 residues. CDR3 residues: CASSLVGHGYTF. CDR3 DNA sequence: TGTGCCAGCAGTTTAGTCGGTCATGGCTACACCTTC.

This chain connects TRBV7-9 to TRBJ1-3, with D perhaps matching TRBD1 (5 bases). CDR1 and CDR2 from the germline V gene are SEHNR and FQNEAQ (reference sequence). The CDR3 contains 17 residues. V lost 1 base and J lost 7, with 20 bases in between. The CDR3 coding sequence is TGTGCCAGCAGCTTAGAGGCGGGACGAGGTATTCGGAACACCATATATTTT. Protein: CASSLEAGRGIRNTIYF.

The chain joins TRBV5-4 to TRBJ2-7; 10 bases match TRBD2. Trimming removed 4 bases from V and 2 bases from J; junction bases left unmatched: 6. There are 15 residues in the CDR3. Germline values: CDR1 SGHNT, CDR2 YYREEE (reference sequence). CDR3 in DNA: TGTGCCAGCAGCCAGGGACTAGCGCCAACCTACGAGCAGTACTTC. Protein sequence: CASSQGLAPTYEQYF.

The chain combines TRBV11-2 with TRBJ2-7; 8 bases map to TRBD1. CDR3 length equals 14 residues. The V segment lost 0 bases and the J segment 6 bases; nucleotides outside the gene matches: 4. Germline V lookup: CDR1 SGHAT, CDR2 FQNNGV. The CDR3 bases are TGTGCCAGCAGCTTAGAACCGACAGGGGCCGAGCAGTACTTC. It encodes CASSLEPTGAEQYF.

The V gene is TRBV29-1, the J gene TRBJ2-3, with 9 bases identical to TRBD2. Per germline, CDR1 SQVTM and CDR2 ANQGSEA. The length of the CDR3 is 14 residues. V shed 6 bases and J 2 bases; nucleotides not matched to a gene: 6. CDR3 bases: TGCAGCGTGCCGCTAGCGGGGCCCACAGATACGCAGTATTTT. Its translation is CSVPLAGPTDTQYF.

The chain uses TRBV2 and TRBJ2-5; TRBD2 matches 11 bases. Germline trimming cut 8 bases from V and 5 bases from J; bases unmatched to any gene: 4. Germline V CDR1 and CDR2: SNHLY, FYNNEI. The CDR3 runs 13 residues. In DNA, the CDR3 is TGTGCCAGCGGAGGGACTAGCGGTGAGACCCAGTACTTC. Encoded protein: CASGGTSGETQYF.

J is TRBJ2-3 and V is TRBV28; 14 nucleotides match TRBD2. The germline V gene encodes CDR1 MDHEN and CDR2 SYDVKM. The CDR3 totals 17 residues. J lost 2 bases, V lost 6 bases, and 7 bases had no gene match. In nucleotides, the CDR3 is TGTGCCAGCAGACTCAGGACTAGCGGGAGGATCACAGATACGCAGTATTTT. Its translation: CASRLRTSGRITDTQYF.

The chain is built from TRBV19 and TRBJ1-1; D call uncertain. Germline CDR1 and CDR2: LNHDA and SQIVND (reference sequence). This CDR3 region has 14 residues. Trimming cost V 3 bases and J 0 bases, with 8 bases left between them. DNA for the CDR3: TGTGCCAGTAGTATTGCGCTAATGAACACTGAAGCTTTCTTT. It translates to CASSIALMNTEAFF.

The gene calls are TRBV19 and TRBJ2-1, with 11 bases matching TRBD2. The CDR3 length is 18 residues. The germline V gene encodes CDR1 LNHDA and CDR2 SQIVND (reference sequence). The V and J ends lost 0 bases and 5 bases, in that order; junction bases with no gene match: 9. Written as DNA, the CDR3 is TGTGCCAGTAGTATAGAGGGGGCCGGGACTAGCGGCCACAATGAGCAGTTCTTC. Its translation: CASSIEGAGTSGHNEQFF.

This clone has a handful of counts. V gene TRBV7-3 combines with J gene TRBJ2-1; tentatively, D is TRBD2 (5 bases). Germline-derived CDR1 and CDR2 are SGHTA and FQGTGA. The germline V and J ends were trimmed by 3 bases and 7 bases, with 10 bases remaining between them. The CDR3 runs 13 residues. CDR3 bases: TGTGCCAGCAGCTTTAATTCGGGAAATGAGCAGTTCTTC. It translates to CASSFNSGNEQFF.

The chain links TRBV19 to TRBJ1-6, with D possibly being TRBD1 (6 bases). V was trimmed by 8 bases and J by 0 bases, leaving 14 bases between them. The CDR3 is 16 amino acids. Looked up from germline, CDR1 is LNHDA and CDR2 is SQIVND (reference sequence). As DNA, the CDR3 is TGTGCCAGTGAACAGGGTATCGGCTCCTATAATTCACCCCTCCACTTT. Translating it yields CASEQGIGSYNSPLHF. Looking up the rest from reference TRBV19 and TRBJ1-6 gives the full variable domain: DGGITQSPKYLFRKEGQNVTLSCEQNLNHDAMYWYRQDPGQGLRLIYYSQIVNDFQKGDIAEGYSVSREKKESFPLTVTSAQKNPTAFYLCASEQGIGSYNSPLHFGNGTRLTVT.

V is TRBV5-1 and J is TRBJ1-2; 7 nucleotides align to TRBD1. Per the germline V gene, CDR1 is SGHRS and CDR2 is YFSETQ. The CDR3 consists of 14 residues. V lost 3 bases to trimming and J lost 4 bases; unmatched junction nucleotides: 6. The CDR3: CASSSGQKGYGYTF. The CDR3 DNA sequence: TGCGCCAGCAGCTCGGGACAGAAGGGCTATGGCTACACCTTC.

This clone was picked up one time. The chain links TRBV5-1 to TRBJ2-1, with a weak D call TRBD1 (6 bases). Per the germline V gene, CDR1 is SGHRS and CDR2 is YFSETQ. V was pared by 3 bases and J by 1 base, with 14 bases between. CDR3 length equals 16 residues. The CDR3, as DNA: TGCGCCAGCAGCTCACGTCCCGGACAGTCCTACAATGAGCAGTTCTTC. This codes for CASSSRPGQSYNEQFF.

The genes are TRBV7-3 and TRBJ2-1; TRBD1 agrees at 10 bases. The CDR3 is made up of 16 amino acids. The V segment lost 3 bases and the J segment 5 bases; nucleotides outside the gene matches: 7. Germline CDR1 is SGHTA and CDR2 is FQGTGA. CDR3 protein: CASSFPRGQGNNEQFF. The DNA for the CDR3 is TGTGCCAGCAGCTTCCCTCGGGGACAGGGGAACAATGAGCAGTTCTTC.

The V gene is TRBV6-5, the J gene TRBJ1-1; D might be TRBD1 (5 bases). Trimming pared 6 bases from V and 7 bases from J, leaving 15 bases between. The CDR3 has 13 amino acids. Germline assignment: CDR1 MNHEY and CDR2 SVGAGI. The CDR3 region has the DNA TGTGCCAGCAGCCGTTTGACAGACAGTGAAGCTTTCTTT. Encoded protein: CASSRLTDSEAFF.

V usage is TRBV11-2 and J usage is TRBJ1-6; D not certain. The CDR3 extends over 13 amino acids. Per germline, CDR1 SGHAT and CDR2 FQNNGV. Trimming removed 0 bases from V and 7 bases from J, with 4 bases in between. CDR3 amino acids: CASSLDRNSPLHF. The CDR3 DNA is TGTGCCAGCAGCTTAGATCGGAATTCACCCCTCCACTTT.

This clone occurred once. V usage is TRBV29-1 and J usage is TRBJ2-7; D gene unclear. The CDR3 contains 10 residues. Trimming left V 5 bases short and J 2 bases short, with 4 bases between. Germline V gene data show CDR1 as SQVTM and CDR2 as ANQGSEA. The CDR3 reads CSVFTYEQYF. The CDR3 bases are TGCAGCGTTTTCACCTACGAGCAGTACTTC.

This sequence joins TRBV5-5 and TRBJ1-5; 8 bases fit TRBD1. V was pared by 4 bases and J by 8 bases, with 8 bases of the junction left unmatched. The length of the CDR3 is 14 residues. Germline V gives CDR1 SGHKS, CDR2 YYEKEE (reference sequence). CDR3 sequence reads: CASSLRDRLEPQHF. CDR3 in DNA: TGTGCCAGCAGCCTCCGGGACAGGCTAGAGCCCCAGCATTTT.

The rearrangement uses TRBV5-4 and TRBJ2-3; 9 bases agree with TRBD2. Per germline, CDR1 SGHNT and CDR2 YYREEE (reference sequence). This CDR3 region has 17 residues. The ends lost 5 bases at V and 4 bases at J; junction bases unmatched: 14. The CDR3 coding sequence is TGTGCCAGCAGGGGAACGAGGGCGGGAGGGCCTTCAGATACGCAGTATTTT. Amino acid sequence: CASRGTRAGGPSDTQYF.

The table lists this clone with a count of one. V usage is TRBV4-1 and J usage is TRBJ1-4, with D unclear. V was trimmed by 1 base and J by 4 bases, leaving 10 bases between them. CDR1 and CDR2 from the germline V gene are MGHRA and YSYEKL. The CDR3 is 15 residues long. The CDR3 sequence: CASSQVRLINEKLFF. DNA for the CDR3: TGCGCCAGCAGCCAAGTGAGGCTGATTAATGAAAAACTGTTTTTT.

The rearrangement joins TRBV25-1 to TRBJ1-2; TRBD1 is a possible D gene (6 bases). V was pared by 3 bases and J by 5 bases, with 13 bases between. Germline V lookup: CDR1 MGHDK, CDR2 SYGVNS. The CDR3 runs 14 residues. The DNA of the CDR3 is TGTGCCAGCAGTGATCAGGGGATTGATTATGGCTACACCTTC. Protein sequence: CASSDQGIDYGYTF.

The CDR3 nucleotides read TGTGCCAGCAGCCCTAATACAGGGCGAGGGACTGAAGCTTTCTTT. It encodes CASSPNTGRGTEAFF. The chain carries TRBV28 and TRBJ1-1; a weak D match, TRBD1 (6 bases). The V gene's germline CDR1 is MDHEN and CDR2 SYDVKM. Trimming pared 6 bases from V and 5 bases from J, leaving 19 bases between. The CDR3 covers 15 residues.

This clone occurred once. CDR3 in DNA: TGTGCCAGCAGCTCGGGACTAAGGAATCAGCCCCAGCATTTT. Protein: CASSSGLRNQPQHF. The rearrangement links TRBV7-2 to TRBJ1-5; D might be TRBD1 (5 bases). Germline V gives CDR1 SGHTA, CDR2 FQGNSA. The CDR3 covers 14 residues. The ends were cut back, 4 bases at V and 4 bases at J, with 11 bases in the middle.

The CDR3, as DNA: TGTGCCAGCAGCCCGGGACAGGGGGGTACGCAGTATTTT. This translates into CASSPGQGGTQYF. The gene calls are TRBV5-4 and TRBJ2-3; 11 bases match TRBD1. CDR1 and CDR2 (germline): SGHNT, YYREEE (reference sequence). The CDR3 sequence is 13 residues long. The trim removed 4 bases at V and 8 bases at J, leaving 3 bases unmatched.

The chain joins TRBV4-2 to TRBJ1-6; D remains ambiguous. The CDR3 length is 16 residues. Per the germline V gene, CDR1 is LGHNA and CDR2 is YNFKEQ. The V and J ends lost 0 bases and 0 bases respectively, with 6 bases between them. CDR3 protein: CASSQEGSSYNSPLHF. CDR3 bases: TGTGCCAGCAGCCAAGAGGGGAGCTCCTATAATTCACCCCTCCACTTT.

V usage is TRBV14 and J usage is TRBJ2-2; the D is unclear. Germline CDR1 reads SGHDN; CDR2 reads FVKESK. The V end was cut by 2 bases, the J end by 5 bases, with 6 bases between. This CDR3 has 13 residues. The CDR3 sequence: CASSQFPTGELFF. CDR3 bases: TGTGCCAGCAGCCAATTCCCGACCGGGGAGCTGTTTTTT.